Each of the 8 T cell receptor beta chains below was sequenced from the same sample in a study of tumor-infiltrating lymphocytes in primary liver carcinoma. From about 530 ng total RNA, TCR beta cDNA was generated with a primer in the constant region. Modified slightly, ARM-PCR produced TCR beta libraries over three nested multiplex PCR rounds. Primers for the first two PCR rounds were TRBV1-TRBV30 forward primers and a C-beta reverse primer (roughly 9 cycles per round). One entry per CDR3 protein results from TCRdb running MiXCR on the multiplex PCR reads. Here the sample spans almost 200,000 distinct CDR3 sequences, 65% being singletons. It was unsorted whole blood that yielded blood RNA, and germline DNA was also extracted. The specimen was peripheral blood. The origin of the receptors is a woman aged 60-75 years with primary liver carcinoma and hepatitis B virus infection.

This clonotype was detected ten times or more. The genes are TRBV6-5 and TRBJ2-1, with 8 nucleotides matching TRBD1. The length of the CDR3 is 16 residues. Germline loops: CDR1 MNHEY, CDR2 SVGAGI. J gave up 0 bases and V 5 bases, and 6 bases lay outside the gene matches. The CDR3 sequence is CASSKGTGRSYNEQFF. CDR3 coding DNA: TGTGCCAGCAGTAAAGGGACAGGCCGCTCCTACAATGAGCAGTTCTTC.

In its sample, this clonotype was seen once. Mismatch with germline at one junction end may stem from a read error. The rearrangement joins TRBV29-1 to TRBJ2-3, with TRBD2 as a possible D gene (8 bases). The CDR3 covers 12 residues. The germline V gene has CDR1 SQVTM and CDR2 ANQGSEA. CDR3 coding DNA: TGCAGCGTCGAGCGGGGGACAGATACGCATTATTTT. This encodes CSVERGTDTHYF.

Remarks on this clonotype: This may be a read error: a much more frequent sequence differs by one nucleotide. This chain links TRBV30 with TRBJ2-1; 10 bases line up with TRBD1. The CDR3 is 14 residues long. Unmatched junction bases numbered 7, after V lost 5 bases and J lost 6 bases. Germline V lookup: CDR1 GTSNPN, CDR2 SVGIG (reference sequence). In DNA, the CDR3 is TGTGCCTGGTACCTCGGGACAGGGGCCAATGAGCAGTTCTTC. Residues: CAWYLGTGANEQFF.

As to this clonotype: A much larger clone sits a single nucleotide away, making a read error possible. V is TRBV4-1 and J is TRBJ2-4; D not certain. The length of the CDR3 is 15 residues. The V gene's germline CDR1 is MGHRA and CDR2 YSYEKL. CDR3 nucleotides: TGCGACAGCAGCCAAGATTGGTCAACCCAAAACATTCAGTACTTC. It codes for CDSSQDWSTQNIQYF.

About this clonotype itself: A junction boundary mismatches the germline segment, possibly from a read error. This chain connects TRBV6-1 to TRBJ2-2; 9 nucleotides align to TRBD1. Per germline, CDR1 MNHNS and CDR2 SASEGT. The CDR3 has 16 amino acids. CDR3 residues: CATSAPGQGGSGELFF. The CDR3, as DNA: TGTGCCACCAGTGCCCCGGGACAGGGAGGCTCCGGGGAGCTGTTTTTT.

Points on this clonotype: Given a much more abundant clone one base away, this may be a read error. The V gene is TRBV5-1, the J gene TRBJ2-1, with D possibly matching TRBD1 (5 bases). This CDR3 region has 14 residues. Germline V gene sequence: CDR1 SGHRS, CDR2 YFSETQ. V gave up 0 bases and J gave up 15 bases, with 19 bases separating them. CDR3 protein: CASSLDKAQGVPFF. The CDR3 coding sequence is TGCGCCAGCAGCTTGGATAAGGCGCAGGGCGTTCCGTTCTTC.

V and J are TRBV23-1 and TRBJ2-3; 7 bases are shared with TRBD2. TRBV23-1 is marked as an open reading frame, function uncertain. The CDR3 is 17 residues long. After removal of 3 bases from V and 2 bases from J, the junction contained 11 bases not matched to a gene. The DNA for the CDR3 is TGCGCCAGCAGTCACTACGAGGGAGCGGGATACACAGATACGCAGTATTTT. Residues: CASSHYEGAGYTDTQYF.

Note on this clonotype: The conserved closing phenylalanine or tryptophan is absent in this CDR3, likely reflecting a read error. The chain links TRBV11-2 to TRBJ2-1, with D maybe TRBD2 (6 bases). CDR3 size: 14 residues. V lost 5 bases to trimming and J lost 13 bases, with 21 bases between them. Germline V gene lookup returns CDR1 SGHAT and CDR2 FQNNGV. The DNA of the CDR3 is TGTGCCAGCAGCCGGAGACTAGGGGATGGCGATCAGTTCTTA. Translating it yields CASSRRLGDGDQFL.